This record looks at one TCR beta chain sequence and its context. Its antigen is as yet unknown. The CDR3 is 13 residues long. Germline V gene lookup returns CDR1 LGHNA and CDR2 YNFKEQ. Trimming cost V 5 bases and J 1 base, with 8 bases left between them. This record belongs to a study of a mutant IDH1 vaccine in newly diagnosed glioma. Study in general: Of the patients given treatment, approximately 60% were male and 37.5% were female, and a mean age of around 38 years was recorded. Study-wide points: In 80% to 95% of patients, immune responses induced by the vaccine occurred.

Time point: week 47, end of study. Every vaccine dose comprised 300 ug of mutant IDH1 20-mer peptide plus topical imiquimod. Using immunoSEQ multiplex PCR, the repertoire was profiled, and TCRdb retains in-frame clones only, with some absent. Among some 87,000 clones listed, 75% to 85% were seen once. The receptor's source is a man in his forties or fifties with glioma. This chain uses TRBV4-2 with TRBJ1-1; D remains unclear. The sample in question was PBMCs, obtained from a glioma patient whose treatment included an IDH1 peptide vaccine. CDR3: CASSTRQNTEAFF. The DNA for the CDR3 is TGTGCCAGCAGCACCCGACAGAACACTGAAGCTTTCTTT.